This T cell receptor beta chain appears in the sequencing data of a study of blood T cells in healthy people across ages. About this clonotype: Antigen: not known.

At least 7 million PBMCs were isolated per sample. Primed by a sample-barcoded 5' primer and a J-beta primer mix, a second PCR proceeded for roughly 6 to 12 cycles. Carrying 12 random nucleotides, a template-switch adaptor labeled each individual cDNA molecule. One entry per CDR3 protein, called by TCRdb with MiXCR from the 5' RACE reads. Of more than 500,000 distinct CDR3 sequences listed, about 25% are singletons. The study's findings and limits: Since the PBMCs were unsorted, naive and antigen-experienced cells could not be conclusively compared. Across the age range, TCR beta diversity per million T cells fell in a roughly linear way.

Germline V gene data show CDR1 as SQVTM and CDR2 as ANQGSEA. The CDR3 covers 14 residues. V dropped 1 base and J dropped 3; count of bases not matched to a gene: 4. In addition, the sample was reused for a study of T cells of mothers and their children.

Specimen: blood. The source is a boy under 10 years old in good health. The rearrangement uses TRBV29-1 and TRBJ2-7; TRBD2 matches 9 bases. In DNA form, the CDR3 reads TGCAGCGTTGAAGGTCTAGCGGGACGCTACGAGCAGTACTTC. Translation: CSVEGLAGRYEQYF.